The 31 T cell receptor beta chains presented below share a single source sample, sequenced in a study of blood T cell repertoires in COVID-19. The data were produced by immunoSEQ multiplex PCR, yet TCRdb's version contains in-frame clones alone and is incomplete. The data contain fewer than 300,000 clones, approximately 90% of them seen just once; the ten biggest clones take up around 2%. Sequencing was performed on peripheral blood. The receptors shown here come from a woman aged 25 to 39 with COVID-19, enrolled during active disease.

CDR3 sequence: CASSQDGAGVRMRYTF. CDR3 coding DNA: TGTGCCAGCAGCCAAGACGGCGCGGGGGTTAGGATGAGGTACACCTTC. The V gene is TRBV3-1 (or the pseudogene TRBV3-2), the J gene TRBJ1-2, with D possibly TRBD1 on 5 matching bases. The CDR3 runs to 16 residues. Trimming took 0 bases from V and 11 from J, leaving 22 bases between them. The germline V gene encodes CDR1 LGHDT and CDR2 YNNKEL (reference sequence).

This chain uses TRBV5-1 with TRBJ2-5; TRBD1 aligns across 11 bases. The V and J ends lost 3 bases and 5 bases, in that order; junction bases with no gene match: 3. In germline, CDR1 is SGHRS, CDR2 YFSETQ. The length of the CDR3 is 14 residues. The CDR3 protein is CASSYGQGAETQYF. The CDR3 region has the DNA TGCGCCAGCAGCTACGGACAGGGGGCGGAGACCCAGTACTTC.

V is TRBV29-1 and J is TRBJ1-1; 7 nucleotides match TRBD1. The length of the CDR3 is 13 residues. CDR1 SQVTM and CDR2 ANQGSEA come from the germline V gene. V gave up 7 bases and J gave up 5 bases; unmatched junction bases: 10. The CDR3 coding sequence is TGCAGCGCCGATGGAGGGGGCCGGACTGAAGCTTTCTTT. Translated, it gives CSADGGGRTEAFF.

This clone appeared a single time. CDR3 coding DNA: TGTGCCAGCAGCCTACCGGGACAGGTCTATGGCTACACCTTC. It yields the protein CASSLPGQVYGYTF. This chain links TRBV3-1 (or the pseudogene TRBV3-2) with TRBJ1-2; 8 bases map to TRBD1. V trimming: 4 bases; J trimming: 4 bases; junction bases outside the gene matches: 5. This CDR3 comprises 14 residues. Germline V gene data show CDR1 as LGHDT and CDR2 as YNNKEL (reference sequence).

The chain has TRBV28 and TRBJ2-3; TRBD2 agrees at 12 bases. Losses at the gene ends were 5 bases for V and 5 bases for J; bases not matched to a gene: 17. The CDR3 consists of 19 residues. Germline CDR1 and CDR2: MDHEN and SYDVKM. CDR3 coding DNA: TGTGCCAGCAGTCTCAACTCCCGACTAGCGGGAGTGAAAGGAGATACGCAGTATTTT. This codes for CASSLNSRLAGVKGDTQYF.

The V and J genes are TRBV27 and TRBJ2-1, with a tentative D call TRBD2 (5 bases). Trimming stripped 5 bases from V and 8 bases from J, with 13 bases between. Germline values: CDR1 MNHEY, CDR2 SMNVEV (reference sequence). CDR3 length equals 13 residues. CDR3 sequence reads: CASSPELVYEQFF. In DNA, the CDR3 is TGTGCCAGCAGTCCAGAACTAGTCTATGAGCAGTTCTTC.

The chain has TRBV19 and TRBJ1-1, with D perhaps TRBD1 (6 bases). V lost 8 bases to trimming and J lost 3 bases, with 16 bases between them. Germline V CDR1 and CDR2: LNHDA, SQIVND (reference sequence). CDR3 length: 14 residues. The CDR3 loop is CASRRGGDYTEAFF. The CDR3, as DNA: TGTGCCAGTCGGAGGGGGGGGGATTACACTGAAGCTTTCTTT.

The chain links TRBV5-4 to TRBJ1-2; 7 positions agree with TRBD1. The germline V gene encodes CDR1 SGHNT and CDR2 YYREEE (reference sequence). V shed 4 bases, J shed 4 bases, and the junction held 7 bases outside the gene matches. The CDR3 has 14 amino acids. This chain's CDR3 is CASSAGTDPYGYTF. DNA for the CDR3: TGTGCCAGCAGCGCCGGGACAGACCCCTATGGCTACACCTTC. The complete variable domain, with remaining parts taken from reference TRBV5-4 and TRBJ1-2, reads ETGVTQSPTHLIKTRGQQVTLRCSSQSGHNTVSWYQQALGQGPQFIFQYYREEENGRGNFPPRFSGLQFPNYSSELNVNALELDDSALYLCASSAGTDPYGYTFGSGTRLTVV.

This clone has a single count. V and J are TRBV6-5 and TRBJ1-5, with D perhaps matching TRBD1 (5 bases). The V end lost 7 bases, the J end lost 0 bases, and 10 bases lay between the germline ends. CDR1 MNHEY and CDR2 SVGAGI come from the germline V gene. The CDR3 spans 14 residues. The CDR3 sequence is CASKGVYSNQPQHF. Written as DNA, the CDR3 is TGTGCCAGCAAAGGGGTATATAGCAATCAGCCCCAGCATTTT.

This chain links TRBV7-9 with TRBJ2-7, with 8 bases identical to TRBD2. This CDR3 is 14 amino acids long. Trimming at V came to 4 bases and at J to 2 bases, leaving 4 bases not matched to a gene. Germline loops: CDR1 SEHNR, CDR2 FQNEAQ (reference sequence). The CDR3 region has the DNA TGTGCCAGCAGCTGGGGAGCGGGGGCCTACGAGCAGTACTTC. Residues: CASSWGAGAYEQYF.

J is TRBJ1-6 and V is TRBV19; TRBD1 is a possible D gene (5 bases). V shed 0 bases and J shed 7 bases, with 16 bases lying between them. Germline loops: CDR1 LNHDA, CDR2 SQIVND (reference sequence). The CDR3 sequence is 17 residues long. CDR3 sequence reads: CASSIDGQQGRNSPLHF. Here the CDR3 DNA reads TGTGCCAGTAGTATAGATGGTCAGCAGGGTCGGAATTCACCCCTCCACTTT.

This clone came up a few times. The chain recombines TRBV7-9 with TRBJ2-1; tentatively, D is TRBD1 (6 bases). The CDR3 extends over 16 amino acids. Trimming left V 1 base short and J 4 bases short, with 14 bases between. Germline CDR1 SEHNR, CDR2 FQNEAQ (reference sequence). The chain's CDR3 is CASSLEGRGPYNEQFF. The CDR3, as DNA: TGTGCCAGCAGCTTAGAGGGCAGGGGTCCTTACAATGAGCAGTTCTTC. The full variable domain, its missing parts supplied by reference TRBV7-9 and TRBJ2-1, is DTGVSQNPRHKITKRGQNVTFRCDPISEHNRLYWYRQTLGQGPEFLTYFQNEAQLEKSRLLSDRFSAERPKGSFSTLEIQRTEQGDSAMYLCASSLEGRGPYNEQFFGPGTRLTVL.

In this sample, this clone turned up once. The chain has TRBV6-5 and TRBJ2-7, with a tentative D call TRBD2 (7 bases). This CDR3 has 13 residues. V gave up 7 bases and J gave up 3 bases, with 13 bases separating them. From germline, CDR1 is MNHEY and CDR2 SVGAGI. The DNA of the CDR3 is TGTGCCAGCAAGGGAGGGGGGTACTACGAGCAGTACTTC. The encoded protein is CASKGGGYYEQYF.

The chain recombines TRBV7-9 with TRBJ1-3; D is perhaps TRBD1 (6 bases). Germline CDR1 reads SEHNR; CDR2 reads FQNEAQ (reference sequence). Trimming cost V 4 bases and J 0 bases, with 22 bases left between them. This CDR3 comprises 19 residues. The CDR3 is CASSSLGDTSWVSGNTIYF. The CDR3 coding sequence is TGTGCCAGCAGCTCGCTCGGGGACACTAGTTGGGTCTCTGGAAACACCATATATTTT. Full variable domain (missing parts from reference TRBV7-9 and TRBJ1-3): DTGVSQNPRHKITKRGQNVTFRCDPISEHNRLYWYRQTLGQGPEFLTYFQNEAQLEKSRLLSDRFSAERPKGSFSTLEIQRTEQGDSAMYLCASSSLGDTSWVSGNTIYFGEGSWLTVV.

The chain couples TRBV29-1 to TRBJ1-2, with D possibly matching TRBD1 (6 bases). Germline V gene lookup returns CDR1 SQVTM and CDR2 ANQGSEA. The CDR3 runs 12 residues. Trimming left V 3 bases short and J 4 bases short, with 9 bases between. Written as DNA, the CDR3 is TGCAGCGTTGAGGACAGCATCTATGGCTACACCTTC. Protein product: CSVEDSIYGYTF.

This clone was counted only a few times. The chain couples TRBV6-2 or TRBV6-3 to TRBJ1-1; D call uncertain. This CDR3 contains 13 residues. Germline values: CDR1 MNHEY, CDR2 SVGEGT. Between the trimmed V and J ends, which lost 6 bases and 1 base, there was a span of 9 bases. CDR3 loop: CASSPAGNTEAFF. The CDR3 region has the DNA TGTGCCAGCAGCCCGGCAGGGAACACTGAAGCTTTCTTT.

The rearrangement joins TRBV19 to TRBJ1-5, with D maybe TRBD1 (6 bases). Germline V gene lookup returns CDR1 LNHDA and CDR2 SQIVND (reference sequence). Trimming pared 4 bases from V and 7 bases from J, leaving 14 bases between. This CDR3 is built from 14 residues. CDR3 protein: CASSNYREVQPQHF. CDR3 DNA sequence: TGTGCCAGTAGTAATTACAGGGAAGTCCAGCCCCAGCATTTT.

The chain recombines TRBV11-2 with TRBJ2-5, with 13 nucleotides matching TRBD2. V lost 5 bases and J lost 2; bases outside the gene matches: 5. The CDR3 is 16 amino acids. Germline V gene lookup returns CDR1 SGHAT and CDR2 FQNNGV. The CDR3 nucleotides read TGTGCCAGCAGCCTCGGACTAGCGGGAGATCAAGAGACCCAGTACTTC. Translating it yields CASSLGLAGDQETQYF.

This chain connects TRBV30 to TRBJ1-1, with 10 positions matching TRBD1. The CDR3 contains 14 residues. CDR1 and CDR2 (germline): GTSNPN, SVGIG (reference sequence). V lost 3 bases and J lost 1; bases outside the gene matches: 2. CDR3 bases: TGTGCCTGGAGGGGACAGGGGACGAACACTGAAGCTTTCTTT. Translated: CAWRGQGTNTEAFF.

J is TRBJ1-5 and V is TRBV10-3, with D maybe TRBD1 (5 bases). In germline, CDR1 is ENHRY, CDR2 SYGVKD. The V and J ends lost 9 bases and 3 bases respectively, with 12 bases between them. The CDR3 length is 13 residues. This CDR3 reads CAISAGNNQPQHF. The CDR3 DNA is TGTGCCATATCAGCAGGGAACAATCAGCCCCAGCATTTT.

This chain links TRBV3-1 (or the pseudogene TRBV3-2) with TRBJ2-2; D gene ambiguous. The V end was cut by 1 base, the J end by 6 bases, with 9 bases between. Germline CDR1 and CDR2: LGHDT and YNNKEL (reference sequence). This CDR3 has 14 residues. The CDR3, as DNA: TGTGCCAGCAGCCAAGGTACCAGATCCGGGGAGCTGTTTTTT. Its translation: CASSQGTRSGELFF.

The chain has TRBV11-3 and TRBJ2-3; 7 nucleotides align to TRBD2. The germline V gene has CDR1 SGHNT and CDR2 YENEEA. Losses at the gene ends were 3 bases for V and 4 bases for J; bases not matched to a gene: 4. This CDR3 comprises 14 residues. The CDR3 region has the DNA TGTGCCAGCAGCTTCGGCGGGGGTTCAGATACGCAGTATTTT. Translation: CASSFGGGSDTQYF.

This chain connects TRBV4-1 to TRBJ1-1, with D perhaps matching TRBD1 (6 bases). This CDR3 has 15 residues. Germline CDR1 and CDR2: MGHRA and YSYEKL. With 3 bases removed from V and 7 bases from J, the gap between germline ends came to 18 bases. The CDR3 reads CASSHSRGGMNEAFF. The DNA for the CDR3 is TGCGCCAGCAGCCACTCTAGGGGGGGAATGAATGAAGCTTTCTTT.

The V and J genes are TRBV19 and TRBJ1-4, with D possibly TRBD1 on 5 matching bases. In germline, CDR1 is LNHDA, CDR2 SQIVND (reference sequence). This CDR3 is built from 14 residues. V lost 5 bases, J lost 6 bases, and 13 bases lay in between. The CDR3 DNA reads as TGTGCCAGTAGTGCCGGGACTTTGGATGAAAAACTGTTTTTT. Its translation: CASSAGTLDEKLFF.

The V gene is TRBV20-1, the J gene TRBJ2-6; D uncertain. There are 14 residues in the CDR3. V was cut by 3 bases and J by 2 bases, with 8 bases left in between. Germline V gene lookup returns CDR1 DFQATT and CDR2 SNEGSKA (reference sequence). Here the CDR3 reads CSASGNPGANVLTF. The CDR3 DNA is TGCAGTGCTAGTGGTAATCCTGGGGCCAACGTCCTGACTTTC.

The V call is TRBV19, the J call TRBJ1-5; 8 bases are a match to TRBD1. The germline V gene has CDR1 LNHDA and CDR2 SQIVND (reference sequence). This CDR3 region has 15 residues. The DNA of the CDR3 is TGTGTGTCGACAGGGGAAGAGGATGGCAATCAGCCCCAGCATTTT. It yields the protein CVSTGEEDGNQPQHF.

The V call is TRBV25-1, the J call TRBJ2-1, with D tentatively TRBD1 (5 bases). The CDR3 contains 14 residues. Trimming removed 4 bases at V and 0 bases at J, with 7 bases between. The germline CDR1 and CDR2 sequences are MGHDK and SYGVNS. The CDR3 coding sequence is TGTGCCAGCAGTGTCAGGGACTCCTACAATGAGCAGTTCTTC. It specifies CASSVRDSYNEQFF.

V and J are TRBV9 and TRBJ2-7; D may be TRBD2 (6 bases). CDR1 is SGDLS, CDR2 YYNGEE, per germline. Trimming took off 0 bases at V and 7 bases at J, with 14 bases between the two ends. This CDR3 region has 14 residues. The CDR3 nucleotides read TGTGCCAGCAGCGTAGCACGCGGCGGGGATGAGCAGTACTTC. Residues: CASSVARGGDEQYF.

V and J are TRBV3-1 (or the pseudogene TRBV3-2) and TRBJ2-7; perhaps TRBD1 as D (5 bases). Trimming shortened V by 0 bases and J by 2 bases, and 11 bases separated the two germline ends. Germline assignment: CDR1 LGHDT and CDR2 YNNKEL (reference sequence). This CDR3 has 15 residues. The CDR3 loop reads CASSQESQGPYEQYF. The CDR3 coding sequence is TGTGCCAGCAGCCAAGAAAGCCAGGGCCCCTACGAGCAGTACTTC.

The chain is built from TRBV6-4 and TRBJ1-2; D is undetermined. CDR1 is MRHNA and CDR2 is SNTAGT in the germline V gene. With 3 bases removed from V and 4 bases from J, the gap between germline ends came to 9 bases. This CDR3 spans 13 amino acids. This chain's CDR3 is CASSEEGTYGYTF. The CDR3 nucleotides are TGTGCCAGCAGTGAAGAGGGTACCTATGGCTACACCTTC.

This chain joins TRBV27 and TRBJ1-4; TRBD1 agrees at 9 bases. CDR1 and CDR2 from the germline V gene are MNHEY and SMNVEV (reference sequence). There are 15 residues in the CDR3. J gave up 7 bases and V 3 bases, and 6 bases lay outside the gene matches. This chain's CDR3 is CASSFLQGAGEKLFF. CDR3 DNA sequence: TGTGCCAGCAGTTTCCTACAGGGGGCAGGTGAAAAACTGTTTTTT.